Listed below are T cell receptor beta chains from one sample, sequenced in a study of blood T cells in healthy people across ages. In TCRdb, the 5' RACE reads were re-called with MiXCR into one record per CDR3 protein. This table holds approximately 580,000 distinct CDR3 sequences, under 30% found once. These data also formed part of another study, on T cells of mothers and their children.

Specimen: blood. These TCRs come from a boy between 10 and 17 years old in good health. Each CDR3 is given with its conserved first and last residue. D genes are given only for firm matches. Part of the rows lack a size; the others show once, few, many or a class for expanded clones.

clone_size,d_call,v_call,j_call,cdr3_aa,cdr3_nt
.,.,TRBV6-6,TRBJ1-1,CASSSLSGQNTEAFF,TGTGCCAGCAGTTCCCTCTCGGGACAGAACACTGAAGCTTTCTTT
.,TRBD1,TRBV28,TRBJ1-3,CASSIQGVVSGNTIYF,TGTGCCAGCAGCATCCAGGGGGTAGTCTCTGGAAACACCATATATTTT
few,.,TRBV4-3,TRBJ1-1,CASSQDPGLSLNTEAFF,TGCGCCAGCAGCCAAGACCCGGGTCTCAGCCTGAACACTGAAGCTTTCTTT
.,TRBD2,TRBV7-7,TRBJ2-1,CASSFERGGYNEQFF,TGTGCTAGCAGCTTCGAGCGGGGGGGTTACAATGAGCAGTTCTTC
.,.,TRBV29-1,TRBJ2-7,CSAEDGGSYEQYF,TGCAGCGCTGAAGACGGGGGATCCTACGAGCAGTACTTC
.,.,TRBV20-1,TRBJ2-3,CSASPRLSSTDTQYF,TGCAGTGCTAGCCCCAGATTAAGCAGCACAGATACGCAGTATTTT
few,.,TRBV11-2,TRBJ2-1,CASSSGRLYNEQFF,TGTGCCAGCAGCTCTGGACGTCTTTACAATGAGCAGTTCTTC
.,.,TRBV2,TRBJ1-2,CASIPEANYGYTF,TGTGCCAGCATCCCAGAGGCTAACTATGGCTACACCTTC
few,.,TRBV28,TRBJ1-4,CASSIDRINEKLFF,TGTGCCAGCAGCATCGACAGAATTAATGAAAAACTGTTTTTT
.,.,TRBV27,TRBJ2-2,CASSPDGPGELFF,TGTGCCAGCAGCCCCGACGGGCCCGGGGAGCTGTTTTTT
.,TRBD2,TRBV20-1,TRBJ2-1,CSEPGTSGRVTLREQFF,TGCAGCGAACCCGGGACTAGCGGGAGGGTTACTCTTCGTGAGCAGTTCTTC
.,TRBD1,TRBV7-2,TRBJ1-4,CASSSSVGQGGEKLFF,TGTGCCAGCAGCTCCTCCGTGGGACAGGGTGGTGAAAAACTGTTTTTT
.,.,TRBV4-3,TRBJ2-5,CASSKGGSQETQYF,TGCGCCAGCAGTAAAGGGGGTTCCCAAGAGACCCAGTACTTC
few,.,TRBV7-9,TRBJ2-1,CASSFLRDGYNEQFF,TGTGCCAGCAGCTTTTTGAGGGACGGTTACAATGAGCAGTTCTTC
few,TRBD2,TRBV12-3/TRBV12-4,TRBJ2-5,CASTWRGGPRETQYF,TGTGCCAGCACCTGGCGGGGGGGGCCCAGAGAGACCCAGTACTTC
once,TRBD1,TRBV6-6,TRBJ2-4,CASSYQGQGLNIQYF,TGTGCCAGCAGTTACCAGGGACAGGGATTAAACATTCAGTACTTC
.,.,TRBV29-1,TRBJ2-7,CSVEDVYEQYF,TGCAGCGTTGAAGATGTCTACGAGCAGTACTTC
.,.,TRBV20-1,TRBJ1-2,CSARTPNYGYTF,TGCAGTGCTAGGACACCGAACTATGGCTACACCTTC
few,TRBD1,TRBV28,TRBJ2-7,CASSSPRQGAYEQYF,TGTGCCAGCAGTTCCCCCCGGCAGGGGGCCTACGAGCAGTACTTC
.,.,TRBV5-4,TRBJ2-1,CASSPPLSYNEQFF,TGTGCCAGCAGCCCCCCCCTTTCCTACAATGAGCAGTTCTTC
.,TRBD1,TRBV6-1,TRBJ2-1,CASRPRQGPSYNEQFF,TGTGCCAGCAGACCCCGACAGGGGCCATCCTACAATGAGCAGTTCTTC
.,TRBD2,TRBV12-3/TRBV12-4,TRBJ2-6,CASNRLAGSGANVLTF,TGTGCCAGCAACCGACTAGCGGGTTCTGGGGCCAACGTCCTGACTTTC
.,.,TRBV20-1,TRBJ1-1,CSAREAGTSPTEAFF,TGCAGTGCTAGAGAGGCCGGGACCTCCCCCACTGAAGCTTTCTTT
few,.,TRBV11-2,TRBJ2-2,CASSLLRGGRIAGELFF,TGTGCCAGCAGCTTACTACGAGGAGGGAGGATAGCCGGGGAGCTGTTTTTT
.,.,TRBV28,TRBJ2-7,CASSGRSGGTYEQYF,TGTGCCAGCAGCGGACGGTCTGGCGGGACGTACGAGCAGTACTTC
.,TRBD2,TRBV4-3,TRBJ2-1,CASSQSLAVGNNEQFF,TGCGCCAGCAGCCAATCACTAGCGGTCGGTAACAATGAGCAGTTCTTC
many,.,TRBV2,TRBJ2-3,CASSALEPLLF,TGTGCCAGCAGCGCTCTGGAACCGTTGCTTTTT
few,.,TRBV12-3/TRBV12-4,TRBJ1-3,CASRLGTYGNTIYF,TGTGCCAGCAGACTCGGGACGTATGGAAACACCATATATTTT
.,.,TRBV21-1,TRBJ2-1,CASSQTSEREETEFNEQFF,TGTGCCAGCAGCCAGACTAGCGAGAGGGAAGAAACGGAATTCAATGAGCAGTTCTTC